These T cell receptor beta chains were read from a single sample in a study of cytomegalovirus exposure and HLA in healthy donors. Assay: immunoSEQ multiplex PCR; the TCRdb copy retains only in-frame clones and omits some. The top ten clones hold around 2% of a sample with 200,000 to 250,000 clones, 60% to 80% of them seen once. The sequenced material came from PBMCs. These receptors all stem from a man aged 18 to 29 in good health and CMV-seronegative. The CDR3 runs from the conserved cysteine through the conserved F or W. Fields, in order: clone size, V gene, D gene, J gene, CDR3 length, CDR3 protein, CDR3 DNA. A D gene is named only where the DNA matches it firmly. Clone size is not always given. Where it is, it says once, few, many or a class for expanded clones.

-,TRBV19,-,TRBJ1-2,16,CASSFPLAVTDYGYTF,TGTGCCAGTAGTTTCCCCCTCGCAGTGACAGACTATGGCTACACCTTC
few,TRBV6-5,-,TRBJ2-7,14,CASSSGSFLNEQYF,TGTGCCAGCAGTTCGGGGTCCTTTTTGAACGAGCAGTACTTC
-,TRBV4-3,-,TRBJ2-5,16,CASSQDLEQSLRTQYF,TGCGCCAGCAGCCAAGATTTGGAACAGTCCCTAAGGACCCAGTACTTC
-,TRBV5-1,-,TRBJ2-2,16,CASKRAATENTGELFF,TGCGCCAGTAAGCGGGCTGCGACGGAGAACACCGGGGAGCTGTTTTTT
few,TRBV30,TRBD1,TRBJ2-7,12,CAWGRDSYEQYF,TGTGCCTGGGGTCGGGACAGCTACGAGCAGTACTTC
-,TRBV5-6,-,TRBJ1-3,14,CASSLGRSGNTIYF,TGTGCCAGCAGCTTGGGGCGGTCTGGAAACACCATATATTTT
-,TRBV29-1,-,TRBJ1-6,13,CSVTSGEGSPLHF,TGCAGCGTAACGTCGGGGGAGGGTTCACCCCTCCACTTT
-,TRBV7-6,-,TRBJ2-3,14,CASSQVEAIGTQYF,TGTGCCAGCAGCCAAGTTGAGGCCATAGGTACGCAGTATTTT
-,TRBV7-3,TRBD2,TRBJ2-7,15,CASSLGAGTMYEQYF,TGTGCCAGCAGCTTAGGAGCCGGGACTATGTACGAGCAGTACTTC
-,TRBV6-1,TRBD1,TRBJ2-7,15,CASKEDRGPTYEQYF,TGTGCCAGCAAAGAAGACAGGGGACCAACCTACGAGCAGTACTTC
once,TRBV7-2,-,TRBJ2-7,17,CASSLGGASGGVYEQYF,TGTGCCAGCAGCTTAGGGGGGGCTAGCGGAGGGGTCTACGAGCAGTACTTC
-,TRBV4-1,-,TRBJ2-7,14,CASSLQAGTYEQYF,TGCGCCAGCAGCCTCCAGGCGGGGACGTACGAGCAGTACTTC
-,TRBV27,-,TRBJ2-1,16,CASSSRAGSNYNEQFF,TGTGCCAGCAGTTCTAGGGCGGGGTCCAACTACAATGAGCAGTTCTTC
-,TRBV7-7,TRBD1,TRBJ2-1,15,CASSQDRGQRNEQFF,TGTGCTAGCAGCCAGGACAGGGGGCAACGTAATGAGCAGTTCTTC
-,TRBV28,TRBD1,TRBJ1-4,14,CASSLTGGGGKLFF,TGTGCCAGCAGTCTGACGGGAGGGGGCGGAAAACTGTTTTTT
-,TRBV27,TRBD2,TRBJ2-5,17,CASSLGLAGGFQETQYF,TGTGCCAGCAGTTTGGGACTAGCGGGAGGGTTCCAAGAGACCCAGTACTTC
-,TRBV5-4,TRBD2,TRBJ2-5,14,CASSFSGTQETQYF,TGTGCCAGCAGCTTCAGCGGGACTCAAGAGACCCAGTACTTC
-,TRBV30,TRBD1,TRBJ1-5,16,CAWSENRGGRNQPQHF,TGTGCCTGGAGTGAAAACAGGGGGGGTCGAAATCAGCCCCAGCATTTT
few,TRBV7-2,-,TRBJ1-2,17,CASSFLPTGSLSYGYTF,TGTGCCAGCAGCTTTCTACCCACAGGGTCATTAAGCTATGGCTACACCTTC
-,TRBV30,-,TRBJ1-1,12,CACEQGGAEAFF,TGTGCCTGCGAACAGGGTGGGGCTGAAGCTTTCTTT
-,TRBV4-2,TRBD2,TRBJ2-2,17,CASSFGLAGASTGELFF,TGTGCCAGCAGCTTCGGACTAGCGGGGGCCTCCACCGGGGAGCTGTTTTTT
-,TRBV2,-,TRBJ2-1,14,CASSEMGADNEQFF,TGTGCCAGCAGTGAAATGGGCGCCGACAATGAGCAGTTCTTC
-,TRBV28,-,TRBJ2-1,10,CASGRNEQFF,TGTGCCAGTGGTCGGAATGAGCAGTTCTTC
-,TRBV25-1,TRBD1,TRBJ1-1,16,CASRTGVEEGRAEAFF,TGTGCCAGCAGGACAGGGGTAGAAGAAGGTCGGGCTGAAGCTTTCTTT
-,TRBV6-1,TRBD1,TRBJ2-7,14,CASSPGTGSNEQYF,TGTGCCAGCAGTCCCGGGACAGGGAGTAACGAGCAGTACTTC
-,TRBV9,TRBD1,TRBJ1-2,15,CASSDGTGGAYGYTF,TGTGCCAGCAGCGACGGGACAGGGGGCGCGTATGGCTACACCTTC
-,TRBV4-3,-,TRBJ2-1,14,CASSQVDSASEQFF,TGCGCCAGCAGCCAAGTGGACTCGGCGTCTGAGCAGTTCTTC